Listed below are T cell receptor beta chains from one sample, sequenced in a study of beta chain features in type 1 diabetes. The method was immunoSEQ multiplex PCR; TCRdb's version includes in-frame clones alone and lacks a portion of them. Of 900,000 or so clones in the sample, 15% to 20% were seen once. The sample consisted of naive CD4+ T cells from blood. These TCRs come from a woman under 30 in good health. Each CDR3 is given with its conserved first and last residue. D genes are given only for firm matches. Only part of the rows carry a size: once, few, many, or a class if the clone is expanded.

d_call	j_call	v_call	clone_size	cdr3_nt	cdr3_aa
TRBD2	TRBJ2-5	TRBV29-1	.	TGCAGCGTTGAAGGTCCTGCGGGAGTTGGGGGTGGGGCCCAGTACTTC	CSVEGPAGVGGGAQYF
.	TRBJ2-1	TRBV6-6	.	TGTGCCAGCAGACTGAGAGAGAATCCCAATGAGCAGTTCTTC	CASRLRENPNEQFF
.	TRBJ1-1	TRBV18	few	TGTGCCAGCTACCGAACAATGAACACTGAAGCTTTCTTT	CASYRTMNTEAFF
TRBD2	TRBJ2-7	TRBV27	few	TGTGCCAGCAGTCCAGTAGCGGGAGTGGTGTACGAGCAGTACTTC	CASSPVAGVVYEQYF
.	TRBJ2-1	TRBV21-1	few	TGTGCCAGCACCCATGGTGAGCAGTTCTTC	CASTHGEQFF
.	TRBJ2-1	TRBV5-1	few	TGCGCCAGCAGCCCGGTCGTTCTGAGCCTCTACAATGAGCAGTTCTTC	CASSPVVLSLYNEQFF
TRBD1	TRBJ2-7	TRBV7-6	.	TGTGCCAGCAGCGTACCGGGACAGGGGTCCTACGAGCAGTACTTC	CASSVPGQGSYEQYF
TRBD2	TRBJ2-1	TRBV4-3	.	TGCGCCAGCAGCCAAGATGGCGGGAGAGGATACAATGAGCAGTTCTTC	CASSQDGGRGYNEQFF
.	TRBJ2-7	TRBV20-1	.	TGCAGTGCCAGGCACTACGAGCAGTACTTC	CSARHYEQYF
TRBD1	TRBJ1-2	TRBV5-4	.	TGTGCCAGCAGCTCGCAGGGGGCGAGGGGCTACACCTTC	CASSSQGARGYTF
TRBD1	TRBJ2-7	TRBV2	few	TGTGCCAGCAAGGGACAGGGAGTTAGGGGGTCCTACGAGCAGTACTTC	CASKGQGVRGSYEQYF
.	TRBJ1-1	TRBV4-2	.	TGTGCCAGCAGCCAAGGTCAGTCCATGAACACTGAAGCTTTCTTT	CASSQGQSMNTEAFF
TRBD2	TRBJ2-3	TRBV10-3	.	TGTGCCATCAGTGATGGCGGGAGGGCGAGAGATACGCAGTATTTT	CAISDGGRARDTQYF
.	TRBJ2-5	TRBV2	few	TGTGCCAGCAAGGGACAACATCAAGAGACCCAGTACTTC	CASKGQHQETQYF
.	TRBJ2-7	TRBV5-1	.	TGCGCCAGCAGCTTGGCCCCGGGCCAGGCCTACGAGCAGTACTTC	CASSLAPGQAYEQYF
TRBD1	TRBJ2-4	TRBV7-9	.	TGTGCCAGCAGCCAGGGGGTTGCCAAAAACATTCAGTACTTC	CASSQGVAKNIQYF
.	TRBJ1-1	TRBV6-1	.	TGTGCCAGCAGCGGCTGGACAGAGAACACTGAAGCTTTCTTT	CASSGWTENTEAFF
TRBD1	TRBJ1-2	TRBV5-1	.	TGCGCCAGCAGCGTCGACAGGGGATATATCTATGGCTACACCTTC	CASSVDRGYIYGYTF
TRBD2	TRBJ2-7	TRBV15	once	TGTGCCACCAGCAGAGATCTCCACCAGACTAGCGGGAGAAGCAACGAGCAGTACTTC	CATSRDLHQTSGRSNEQYF
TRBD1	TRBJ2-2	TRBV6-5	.	TGTGCCAGTCGGGACAGAAACACCGGGGAGCTGTTTTTT	CASRDRNTGELFF
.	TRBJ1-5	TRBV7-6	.	TGTGCCAGCAGCCCTCGACAAAATCAGCCCCAGCATTTT	CASSPRQNQPQHF
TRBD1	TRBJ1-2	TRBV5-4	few	TGTGCCAGCAGCTACCCCTCACAGGGGACCTATGGCTACACCTTC	CASSYPSQGTYGYTF
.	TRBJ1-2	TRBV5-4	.	TGTGCCAGCAGCTTCGGAACGGGATCGGGATATGGCTACACCTTC	CASSFGTGSGYGYTF
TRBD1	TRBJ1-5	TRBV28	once	TGTGCCAGCAGCACCGGGACAGGCGGTCAGCCCCAGCATTTT	CASSTGTGGQPQHF
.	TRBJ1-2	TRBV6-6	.	TGTGCCAGCAGGGCCCCCGGCGGCGGCTACACCTTC	CASRAPGGGYTF
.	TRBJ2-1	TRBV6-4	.	TGTGCCAGCAGCCGGACGCCTAGCGATGTCCATGAGCAGTTCTTC	CASSRTPSDVHEQFF
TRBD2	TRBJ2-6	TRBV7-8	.	TGTGCCAGCAGACGCCTCCGGGGGGGAACTACCGACTCTGGGGCCAACGTCCTGACTTTC	CASRRLRGGTTDSGANVLTF
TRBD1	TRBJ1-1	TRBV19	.	TGTGCCAGTAGTATCCTGGGACAGGCCGGGAACACTGAAGCTTTCTTT	CASSILGQAGNTEAFF
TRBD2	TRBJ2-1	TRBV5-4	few	TGTGCCAGCAGTCACCGACCGGGAAGGCTAGCGGACCACAATGAGCAGTTCTTC	CASSHRPGRLADHNEQFF
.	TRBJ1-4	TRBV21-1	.	TGTGCCAGCAGCAAAGATGGACAGACTAATGAAAAACTGTTTTTT	CASSKDGQTNEKLFF
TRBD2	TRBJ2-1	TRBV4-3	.	TGCGCCAGCAGCCAGGATGCCTCAAGCGGGAGGGCCATCAATGAGCAGTTCTTC	CASSQDASSGRAINEQFF